The 28 T cell receptor beta chains listed next were all sequenced from one sample in a study of cytomegalovirus exposure and HLA in healthy donors. The PCR employed 60 Vbeta primers together with 13 Jbeta primers. Data came from immunoSEQ multiplex PCR; TCRdb stores just in-frame clones and leaves some out. The sample contains 75,000 to 100,000 clones, about 80% of which appear only once. The sequencing input was PBMCs. These receptors came from a man in his sixties in good health and CMV-seropositive.

This sequence joins TRBV9 and TRBJ1-2, with D unclear. There are 14 residues in the CDR3. CDR1 is SGDLS and CDR2 is YYNGEE in the germline V gene. Between the trimmed V and J ends, which lost 3 bases and 3 bases, there was a span of 12 bases. In DNA form, the CDR3 reads TGTGCCAGCAGCGGGACGCGGGCAGACTATGGCTACACCTTC. It yields the protein CASSGTRADYGYTF.

This clone was counted between two and nine times. The CDR3 coding sequence is TGCGCCAGCAGCTTGCAGGGTAGGGAGCAGTACTTC. Translated, it gives CASSLQGREQYF. This chain joins TRBV5-1 and TRBJ2-7; D is possibly TRBD1 (5 bases). The V end lost 1 base, the J end lost 7 bases, and 9 bases lay between the germline ends. Germline V lookup: CDR1 SGHRS, CDR2 YFSETQ. The CDR3 has 12 amino acids.

The chain uses TRBV5-1 and TRBJ2-4, with D perhaps TRBD1 (6 bases). V was shortened by 3 bases and J by 8 bases, with 18 bases between the two germline ends. The CDR3 consists of 15 residues. The germline gives CDR1 SGHRS, CDR2 YFSETQ. CDR3 sequence: CASSSGTMGEDIQYF. For the CDR3, the DNA is TGCGCCAGCAGCTCCGGGACAATGGGGGAAGACATTCAGTACTTC.

The chain combines TRBV29-1 with TRBJ2-7; 9 bases fit TRBD1. With 3 bases clipped from V and 3 bases from J, the junction kept 3 bases outside the gene matches. The germline gives CDR1 SQVTM, CDR2 ANQGSEA. There are 13 residues in the CDR3. CDR3: CSVDTGGSYEQYF. CDR3 nucleotides: TGCAGCGTTGATACAGGGGGCAGCTACGAGCAGTACTTC.

CDR3 protein: CASSYRQGTGELFF. In DNA, the CDR3 is TGTGCCAGCAGCTACAGACAGGGAACCGGGGAGCTGTTTTTT. The chain employs TRBV2 and TRBJ2-2; 7 positions agree with TRBD1. The CDR3 contains 14 residues. Germline assignment: CDR1 SNHLY and CDR2 FYNNEI. Trimming took 6 bases from V and 5 from J; bases not matched to a gene: 6.

V usage is TRBV7-3 and J usage is TRBJ2-3; tentatively, D is TRBD1 (5 bases). Germline loops: CDR1 SGHTA, CDR2 FQGTGA. Between the trimmed V and J ends, which lost 2 bases and 2 bases, there was a span of 11 bases. This CDR3 is 15 amino acids long. The CDR3 region is CASSLSAGLTDTQYF. The CDR3 DNA sequence: TGTGCCAGCAGCTTATCTGCAGGGCTCACAGATACGCAGTATTTT.

This clone has a handful of counts. This chain links TRBV4-3 with TRBJ1-6; the D is unclear. V gave up 0 bases and J gave up 9 bases, with 15 bases separating them. In germline, CDR1 is LGHNA, CDR2 YSLEER. The CDR3 has 16 residues. CDR3 amino acids: CASSQEGSSGGSPLHF. CDR3 in DNA: TGCGCCAGCAGCCAAGAGGGGAGTAGTGGCGGTTCACCCCTCCACTTT.

This clone was detected only a few times. V and J are TRBV5-4 and TRBJ2-5, with 7 bases fitting TRBD2. Germline V gene data show CDR1 as SGHNT and CDR2 as YYREEE (reference sequence). The CDR3 consists of 14 residues. V trimming: 1 base; J trimming: 5 bases; junction bases outside the gene matches: 5. The CDR3 protein is CASSLLAEGETQYF. CDR3 nucleotides: TGTGCCAGCAGCTTGCTAGCGGAGGGGGAGACCCAGTACTTC.

The J gene is TRBJ2-7, the V gene TRBV6-1; 7 bases align to TRBD1. Germline loops: CDR1 MNHNS, CDR2 SASEGT. The V gene end was trimmed by 3 bases and the J gene end by 0 bases; junction bases not matched to a gene: 5. This CDR3 is 15 amino acids long. The CDR3 reads CASSESRDSSYEQYF. The CDR3 region has the DNA TGTGCCAGCAGTGAGAGCCGGGACAGCTCCTACGAGCAGTACTTC.

This chain links TRBV28 with TRBJ1-2; weak D call: TRBD1 (5 bases). V was pared by 6 bases and J by 7 bases, with 15 bases between. The CDR3 is 13 residues long. CDR1 is MDHEN and CDR2 is SYDVKM in the germline V gene. Here the CDR3 DNA reads TGTGCCAGCAGCCTATTGGGAGGGGTTGGCTACACCTTC. Encoded protein: CASSLLGGVGYTF.

Note on this clone: At the DNA level, this CDR3 is encoded by other sequences in the same sample as well. The chain uses TRBV11-2 and TRBJ2-7; no reliable D call. The CDR3 runs 11 residues. Trimming removed 5 bases at V and 7 bases at J, with 9 bases between. Per germline, CDR1 SGHAT and CDR2 FQNNGV. The CDR3 sequence: CASSPSYEQYF. The DNA for the CDR3 is TGTGCCAGCAGCCCCAGTTATGAGCAGTACTTC.

The chain is built from TRBV4-1 and TRBJ2-1; TRBD1 aligns across 7 bases. The CDR3 runs to 18 residues. V was pared by 0 bases and J by 2 bases, with 10 bases of the junction left unmatched. From germline, CDR1 is MGHRA and CDR2 YSYEKL. CDR3 sequence (DNA): TGCGCCAGCAGCCAAGAACTAGGGACAGCATTTCCCTACAATGAGCAGTTCTTC. This sequence encodes CASSQELGTAFPYNEQFF.

The rearrangement joins TRBV6-1 to TRBJ2-7; a weak D match, TRBD1 (7 bases). The CDR3 is 16 residues long. From germline, CDR1 is MNHNS and CDR2 SASEGT. V gave up 1 base and J gave up 2 bases, with 15 bases separating them. CDR3 bases: TGTGCCAGCAGTGAAGGATTCAGGGGGGAGACCTACGAGCAGTACTTC. Translated: CASSEGFRGETYEQYF.

The gene calls are TRBV28 and TRBJ1-4; no reliable D call. Trimming pared 10 bases from V and 4 bases from J, leaving 7 bases between. CDR3 length equals 11 residues. The germline CDR1 and CDR2 sequences are MDHEN and SYDVKM. This chain's CDR3 is CATGVNEKLFF. DNA of the CDR3: TGTGCCACCGGGGTTAATGAAAAACTGTTTTTT.

V is TRBV29-1 and J is TRBJ2-5, with a weak D call TRBD1 (6 bases). Germline loops: CDR1 SQVTM, CDR2 ANQGSEA. The germline V and J ends were trimmed by 3 bases and 8 bases, with 13 bases remaining between them. This CDR3 spans 12 amino acids. CDR3 protein: CSVDVEGVTQYF. For the CDR3, the DNA is TGCAGCGTTGATGTCGAGGGGGTCACCCAGTACTTC.

This sequence joins TRBV7-2 and TRBJ1-2; D gene unclear. CDR1 SGHTA and CDR2 FQGNSA come from the germline V gene. V lost 3 bases, J lost 5 bases, and 10 bases lay in between. The CDR3 length is 13 residues. In DNA form, the CDR3 reads TGTGCCAGCAGCTTGAACAGCTATTATGGCTACACCTTC. This codes for CASSLNSYYGYTF.

J is TRBJ2-3 and V is TRBV5-1; D perhaps matches TRBD1 (5 bases). The CDR3 sequence is 16 residues long. The germline gives CDR1 SGHRS, CDR2 YFSETQ. The V and J ends lost 4 bases and 1 base respectively, with 16 bases between them. CDR3 nucleotide sequence: TGCGCCAGCAGCCCCCAGGGCAGAGGTGGCACAGATACGCAGTATTTT. Amino acid sequence: CASSPQGRGGTDTQYF.

This rearrangement joins TRBV6-5 to TRBJ2-7; D ambiguous. Germline-derived CDR1 and CDR2 are MNHEY and SVGAGI. The germline V and J ends were trimmed by 4 bases and 2 bases, with 9 bases remaining between them. The CDR3 is 13 amino acids. The CDR3 DNA sequence: TGTGCCAGCAGTTTGGCCCCCCCCTACGAGCAGTACTTC. Amino acid sequence: CASSLAPPYEQYF.

This clone has only one observation. V usage is TRBV7-9 and J usage is TRBJ1-2; D unclear. CDR1 and CDR2 from the germline V gene are SEHNR and FQNEAQ (reference sequence). V lost 2 bases to trimming and J lost 4 bases, with 11 bases between them. The CDR3 totals 14 residues. The CDR3 nucleotides are TGTGCCAGCAGCTTAAGCCGGAGTTCCTATGGCTACACCTTC. Translated, it gives CASSLSRSSYGYTF.

The chain is built from TRBV6-6 and TRBJ2-2; the D gene is possibly TRBD1 (5 bases). Germline V gene sequence: CDR1 MNHNY, CDR2 SVGAGI (reference sequence). The CDR3 runs 13 residues. V lost 4 bases, J lost 6 bases, and 9 bases lay in between. The CDR3 sequence is CASSSMTAGELFF. The CDR3 region has the DNA TGTGCCAGCAGTTCTATGACAGCCGGGGAGCTGTTTTTT.

Points on this clone: One junction end does not reproduce the germline sequence, and a read error may be involved. This chain joins TRBV30 and TRBJ1-2; D unresolved. The CDR3 length is 11 residues. Looked up from germline, CDR1 is GTSNPN and CDR2 is SVGIG (reference sequence). The CDR3 nucleotides are TGTGCCTGGAGTGTAACGGCCGGGAGTGCCTTC. This codes for CAWSVTAGSAF.

The chain carries TRBV19 and TRBJ2-2; the D gene is possibly TRBD1 (5 bases). V gave up 7 bases and J gave up 6 bases, with 6 bases separating them. CDR1 is LNHDA, CDR2 SQIVND, per germline (reference sequence). This CDR3 comprises 11 residues. CDR3 in amino acids: CASKGPGELFF. In DNA form, the CDR3 reads TGTGCCAGTAAGGGGCCCGGGGAGCTGTTTTTT.

J is TRBJ1-1 and V is TRBV5-1; D gene uncertain. Germline CDR1 is SGHRS and CDR2 is YFSETQ. The CDR3 is 14 residues long. Trimming removed 3 bases at V and 4 bases at J, with 13 bases between. CDR3 sequence (DNA): TGCGCCAGCAGCTCCGTTGCGGGCGCCACTGAAGCTTTCTTT. It codes for CASSSVAGATEAFF.

The rearrangement uses TRBV7-2 and TRBJ1-5; 9 bases agree with TRBD1. Germline trimming cut 5 bases from V and 6 bases from J; bases unmatched to any gene: 14. Looked up from germline, CDR1 is SGHTA and CDR2 is FQGNSA. This CDR3 spans 17 amino acids. CDR3 in DNA: TGTGCCAGCAGCCCCTCGGGGACAGGGATTCGATCTCAGCCCCAGCATTTT. Translating it yields CASSPSGTGIRSQPQHF.

V usage is TRBV9 and J usage is TRBJ1-3; no definite D call. This CDR3 region has 15 residues. Germline-derived CDR1 and CDR2 are SGDLS and YYNGEE. The germline V and J ends were trimmed by 0 bases and 1 base, with 8 bases remaining between them. The CDR3 bases are TGTGCCAGCAGCGTAGATTCGGGTTCTGGAAACACCATATATTTT. This encodes CASSVDSGSGNTIYF.

This clone is a singleton in its sample. J is TRBJ1-6 and V is TRBV2, with a possible D match to TRBD1 (5 bases). CDR1 is SNHLY, CDR2 FYNNEI, per germline. Between the trimmed V and J ends, which lost 1 base and 9 bases, there was a span of 13 bases. The CDR3 length is 15 residues. DNA for the CDR3: TGTGCCAGCAGTGAAGTCGCGGGGGTGAGTTCACCCCTCCACTTT. Protein product: CASSEVAGVSSPLHF.

The chain links TRBV29-1 to TRBJ1-1; 8 nucleotides line up with TRBD1. The CDR3 is 14 residues long. CDR1 is SQVTM, CDR2 ANQGSEA, per germline. V lost 3 bases to trimming and J lost 0 bases; unmatched junction nucleotides: 3. CDR3: CSVESGGMNTEAFF. The CDR3 region has the DNA TGCAGCGTTGAGTCAGGGGGCATGAACACTGAAGCTTTCTTT. The full variable domain, its missing parts supplied by reference TRBV29-1 and TRBJ1-1, is SAVISQKPSRDICQRGTSLTIQCQVDSQVTMMFWYRQQPGQSLTLIATANQGSEATYESGFVIDKFPISRPNLTFSTLTVSNMSPEDSSIYLCSVESGGMNTEAFFGQGTRLTVV.

The rearrangement joins TRBV19 to TRBJ1-1; D may be TRBD1 (6 bases). The CDR3 extends over 15 amino acids. Germline lookup yields CDR1 LNHDA and CDR2 SQIVND (reference sequence). V was clipped by 7 bases and J by 0 bases, with 15 bases between them. CDR3 sequence: CASTIDTGMNTEAFF. As DNA, the CDR3 is TGTGCCAGTACCATTGATACAGGGATGAACACTGAAGCTTTCTTT.